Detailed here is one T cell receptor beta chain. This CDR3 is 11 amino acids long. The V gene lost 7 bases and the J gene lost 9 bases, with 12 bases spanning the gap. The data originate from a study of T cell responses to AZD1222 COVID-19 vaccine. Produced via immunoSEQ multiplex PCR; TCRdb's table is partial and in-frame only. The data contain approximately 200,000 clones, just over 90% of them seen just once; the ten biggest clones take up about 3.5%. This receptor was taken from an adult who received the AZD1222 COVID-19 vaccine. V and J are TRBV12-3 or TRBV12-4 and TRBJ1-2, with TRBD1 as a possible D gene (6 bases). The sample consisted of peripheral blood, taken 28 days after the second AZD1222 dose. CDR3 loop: CASMSGTSYTF. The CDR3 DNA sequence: TGTGCCAGCATGTCCGGGACAAGCTACACCTTC.